The present T cell receptor (beta chain) was sequenced within a study of T cell repertoires in cytomegalovirus infection. On the study more broadly: Both recently identified HLA-C-restricted and well-studied HLA-B-restricted CMV epitopes were used in the study. CMV infection plus the matching HLA type was flagged by public TCR beta signatures. Overall study results and limits: Carriers of CMV and the relevant HLA type were discriminated by public TCR beta frequency. Clonotype analysis showed dominance of the ex vivo response by HLA-C-restricted CMV-specific TCR beta clonotypes.

This clonotype was detected ten times or more. Its antigen is unknown. The germline V and J ends were trimmed by 5 bases and 8 bases, with 15 bases remaining between them. Germline-derived CDR1 and CDR2 are SGHTA and FQGNSA. This CDR3 spans 14 amino acids. MiXCR was run by TCRdb on the reads, yielding one entry per CDR3 protein. The sample includes about 310,000 distinct CDR3 sequences, approximately 25% of them seen just once. Source: cultured PBMCs, taken from culture after CMV antigen stimulation. The receptor was isolated from a human donor in good health (CMV status not recorded). Some clones in this sample may be carry-over from other donors' samples. This chain joins TRBV7-2 and TRBJ1-4; D not certain. Here the CDR3 DNA reads TGTGCCAGCAGCCCTAGCCGGGGAGGGGAAAAACTGTTTTTT. Translating it yields CASSPSRGGEKLFF.